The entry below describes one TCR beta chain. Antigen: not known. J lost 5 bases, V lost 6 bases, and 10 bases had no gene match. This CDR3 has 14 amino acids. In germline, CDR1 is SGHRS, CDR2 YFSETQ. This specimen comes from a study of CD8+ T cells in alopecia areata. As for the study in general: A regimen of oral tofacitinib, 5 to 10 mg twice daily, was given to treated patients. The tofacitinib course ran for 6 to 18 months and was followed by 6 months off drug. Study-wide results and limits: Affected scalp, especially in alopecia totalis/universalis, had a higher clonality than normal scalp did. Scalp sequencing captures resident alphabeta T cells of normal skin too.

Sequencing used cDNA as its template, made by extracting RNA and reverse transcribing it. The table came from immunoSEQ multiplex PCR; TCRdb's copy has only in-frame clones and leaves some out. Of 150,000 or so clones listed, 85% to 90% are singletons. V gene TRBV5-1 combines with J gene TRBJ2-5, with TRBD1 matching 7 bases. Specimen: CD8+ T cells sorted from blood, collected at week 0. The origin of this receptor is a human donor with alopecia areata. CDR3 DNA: TGCGCCAGCATCGATTTAGGGGGCGTTGAGACCCAGTACTTC. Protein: CASIDLGGVETQYF.